This T cell receptor beta chain was recorded in a study of blood T cell repertoires in COVID-19. In its sample, this clone was seen a few times. The table came from immunoSEQ multiplex PCR; TCRdb's copy has only in-frame clones and leaves some out. The sample has around 26,000 clones, roughly 80% seen once; the top ten hold roughly three fifths. The CDR3 spans 15 residues. The germline gives CDR1 SGHRS, CDR2 YFSETQ. Germline trimming cut 6 bases from V and 5 bases from J; bases unmatched to any gene: 6. The chain joins TRBV5-1 to TRBJ2-5, with 14 bases identical to TRBD2. Sequenced material: peripheral blood. The sequence was obtained from a woman older than 75 with acute or convalescent COVID-19. The CDR3 reads CASTLTSGGAETQYF. The CDR3, as DNA: TGCGCCAGCACCCTGACTAGCGGGGGGGCCGAGACCCAGTACTTC.